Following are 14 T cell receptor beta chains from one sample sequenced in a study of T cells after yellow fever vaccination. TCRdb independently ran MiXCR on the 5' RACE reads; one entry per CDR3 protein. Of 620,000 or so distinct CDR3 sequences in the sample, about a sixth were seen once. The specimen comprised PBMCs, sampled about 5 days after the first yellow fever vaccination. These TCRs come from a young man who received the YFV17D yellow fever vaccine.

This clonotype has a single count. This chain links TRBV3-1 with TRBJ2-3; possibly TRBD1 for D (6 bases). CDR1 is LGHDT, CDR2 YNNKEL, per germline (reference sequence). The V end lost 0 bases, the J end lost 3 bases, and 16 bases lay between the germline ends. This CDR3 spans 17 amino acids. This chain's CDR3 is CASSQEQGEFWTDTQYF. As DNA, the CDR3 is TGTGCCAGCAGCCAAGAACAGGGCGAATTTTGGACAGATACGCAGTATTTT.

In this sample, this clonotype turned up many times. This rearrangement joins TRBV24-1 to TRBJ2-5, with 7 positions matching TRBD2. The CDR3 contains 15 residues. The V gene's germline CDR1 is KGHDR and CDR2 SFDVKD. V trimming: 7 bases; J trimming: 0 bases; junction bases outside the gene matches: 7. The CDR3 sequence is CATSALLADQETQYF. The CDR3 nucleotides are TGTGCCACCAGCGCCCTTCTAGCGGACCAAGAGACCCAGTACTTC.

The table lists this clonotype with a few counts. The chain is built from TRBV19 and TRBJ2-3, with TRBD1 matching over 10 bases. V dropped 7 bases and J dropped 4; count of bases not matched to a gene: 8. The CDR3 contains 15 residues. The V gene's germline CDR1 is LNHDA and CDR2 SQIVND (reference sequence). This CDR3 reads CASTSDRGDPDTQYF. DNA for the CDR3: TGTGCCAGTACCTCGGACAGGGGGGATCCAGATACGCAGTATTTT.

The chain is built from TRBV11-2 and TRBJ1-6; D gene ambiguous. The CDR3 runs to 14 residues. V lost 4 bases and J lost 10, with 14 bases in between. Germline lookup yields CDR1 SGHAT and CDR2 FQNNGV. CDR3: CASSSREGRSPLHF. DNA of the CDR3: TGTGCCAGCAGCTCCCGGGAGGGAAGGTCACCCCTCCACTTT. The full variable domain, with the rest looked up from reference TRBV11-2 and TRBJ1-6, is EAGVAQSPRYKIIEKRQSVAFWCNPISGHATLYWYQQILGQGPKLLIQFQNNGVVDDSQLPKDRFSAERLKGVDSTLKIQPAKLEDSAVYLCASSSREGRSPLHFGNGTRLTVT.

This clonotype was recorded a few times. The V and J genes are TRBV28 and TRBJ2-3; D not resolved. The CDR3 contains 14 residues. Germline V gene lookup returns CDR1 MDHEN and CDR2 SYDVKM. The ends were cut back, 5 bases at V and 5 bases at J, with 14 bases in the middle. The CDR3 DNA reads TGTGCCAGCAGTCCTCCGATGGAGTTAGATACGCAGTATTTT. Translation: CASSPPMELDTQYF.

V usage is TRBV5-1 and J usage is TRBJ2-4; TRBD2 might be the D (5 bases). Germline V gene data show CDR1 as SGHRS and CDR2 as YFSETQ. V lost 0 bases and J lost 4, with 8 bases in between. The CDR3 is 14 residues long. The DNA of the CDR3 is TGCGCCAGCAGCTTGGCACTAGGAAAAAACATTCAGTACTTC. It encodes CASSLALGKNIQYF.

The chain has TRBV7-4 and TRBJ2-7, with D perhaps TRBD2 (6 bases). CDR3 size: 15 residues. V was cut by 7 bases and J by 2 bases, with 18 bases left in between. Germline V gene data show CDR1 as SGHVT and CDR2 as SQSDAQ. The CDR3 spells CASTPTERATYEQYV. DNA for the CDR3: TGTGCCAGCACCCCTACCGAGCGGGCCACCTACGAGCAGTACGTC.

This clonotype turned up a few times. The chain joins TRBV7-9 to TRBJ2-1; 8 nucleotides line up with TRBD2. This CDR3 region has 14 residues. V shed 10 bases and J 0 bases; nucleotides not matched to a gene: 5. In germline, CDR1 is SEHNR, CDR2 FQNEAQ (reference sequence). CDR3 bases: TGTGCCACGATAGCGGGGAACTCCTACAATGAGCAGTTCTTC. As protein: CATIAGNSYNEQFF. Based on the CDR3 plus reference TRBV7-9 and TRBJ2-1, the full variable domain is DTGVSQNPRHKITKRGQNVTFRCDPISEHNRLYWYRQTLGQGPEFLTYFQNEAQLEKSRLLSDRFSAERPKGSFSTLEIQRTEQGDSAMYLCATIAGNSYNEQFFGPGTRLTVL.

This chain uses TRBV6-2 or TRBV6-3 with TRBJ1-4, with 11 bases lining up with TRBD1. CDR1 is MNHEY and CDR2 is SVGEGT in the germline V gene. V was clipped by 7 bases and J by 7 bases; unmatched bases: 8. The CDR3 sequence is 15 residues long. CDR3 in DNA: TGTGCCAGCACCGATCCGGGACAGGGGGGTGAAAAACTGTTTTTT. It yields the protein CASTDPGQGGEKLFF.

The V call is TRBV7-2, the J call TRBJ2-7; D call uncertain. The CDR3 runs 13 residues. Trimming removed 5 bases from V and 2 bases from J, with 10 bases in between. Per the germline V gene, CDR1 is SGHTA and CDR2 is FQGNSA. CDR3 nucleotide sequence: TGTGCCAGCAGCCCCTCTGAGCCCTACGAGCAGTACTTC. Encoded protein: CASSPSEPYEQYF.

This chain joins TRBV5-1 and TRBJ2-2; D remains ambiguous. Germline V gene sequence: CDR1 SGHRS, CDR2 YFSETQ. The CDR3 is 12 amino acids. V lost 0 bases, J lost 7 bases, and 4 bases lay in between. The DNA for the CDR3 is TGCGCCAGCAGCTTGGTTTTCGGGGAGCTGTTTTTT. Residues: CASSLVFGELFF. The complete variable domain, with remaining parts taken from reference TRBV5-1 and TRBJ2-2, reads KAGVTQTPRYLIKTRGQQVTLSCSPISGHRSVSWYQQTPGQGLQFLFEYFSETQRNKGNFPGRFSGRQFSNSRSEMNVSTLELGDSALYLCASSLVFGELFFGEGSRLTVL.

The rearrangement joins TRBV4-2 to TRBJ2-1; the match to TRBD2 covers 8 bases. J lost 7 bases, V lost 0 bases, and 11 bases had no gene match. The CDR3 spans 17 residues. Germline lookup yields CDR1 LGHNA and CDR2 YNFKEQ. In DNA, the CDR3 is TGTGCCAGCAGCCAAGAAGGGACTAGGGCTGGAGGGAATGAGCAGTTCTTC. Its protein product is CASSQEGTRAGGNEQFF.

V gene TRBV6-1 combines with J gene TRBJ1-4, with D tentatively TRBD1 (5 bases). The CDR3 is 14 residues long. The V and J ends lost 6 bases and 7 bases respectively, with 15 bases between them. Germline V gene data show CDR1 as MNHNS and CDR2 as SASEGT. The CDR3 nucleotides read TGTGCCAGCAGAACCCGGAGGGGTGGTGAAAAACTGTTTTTT. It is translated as CASRTRRGGEKLFF.

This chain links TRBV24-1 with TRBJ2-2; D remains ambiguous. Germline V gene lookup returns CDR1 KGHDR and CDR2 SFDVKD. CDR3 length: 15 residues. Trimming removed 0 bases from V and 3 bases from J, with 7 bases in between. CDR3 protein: CATSDLILHTGELFF. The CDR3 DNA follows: TGTGCCACCAGTGATTTGATACTGCACACCGGGGAGCTGTTTTTT.